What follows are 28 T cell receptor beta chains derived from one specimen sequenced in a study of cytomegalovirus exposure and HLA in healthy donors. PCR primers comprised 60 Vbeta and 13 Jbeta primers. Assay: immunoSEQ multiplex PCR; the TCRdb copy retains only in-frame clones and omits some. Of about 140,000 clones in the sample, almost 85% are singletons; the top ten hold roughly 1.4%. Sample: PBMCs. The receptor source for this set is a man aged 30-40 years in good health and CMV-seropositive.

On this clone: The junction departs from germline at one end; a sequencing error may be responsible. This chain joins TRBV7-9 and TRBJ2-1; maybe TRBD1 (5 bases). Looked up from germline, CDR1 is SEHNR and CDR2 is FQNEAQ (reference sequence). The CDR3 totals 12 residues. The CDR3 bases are TGTTCCAGCAGCCCTCAGGGCCATGAGCAGTTCTTC. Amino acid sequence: CSSSPQGHEQFF.

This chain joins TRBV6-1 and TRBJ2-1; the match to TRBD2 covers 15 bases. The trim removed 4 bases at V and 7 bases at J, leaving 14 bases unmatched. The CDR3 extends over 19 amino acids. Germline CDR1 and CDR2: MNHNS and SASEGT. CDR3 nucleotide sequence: TGTGCCAGCAGTGCCTACAGGGGGGGTGGGACTAGCGGGAGGAATGAGCAGTTCTTC. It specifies CASSAYRGGGTSGRNEQFF.

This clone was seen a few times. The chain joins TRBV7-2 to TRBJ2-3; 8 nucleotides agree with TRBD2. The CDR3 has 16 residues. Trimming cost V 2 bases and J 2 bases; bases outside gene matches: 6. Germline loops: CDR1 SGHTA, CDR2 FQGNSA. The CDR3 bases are TGTGCCAGCAGCTTACTGCGGGGGGCCTCCACAGATACGCAGTATTTT. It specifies CASSLLRGASTDTQYF.

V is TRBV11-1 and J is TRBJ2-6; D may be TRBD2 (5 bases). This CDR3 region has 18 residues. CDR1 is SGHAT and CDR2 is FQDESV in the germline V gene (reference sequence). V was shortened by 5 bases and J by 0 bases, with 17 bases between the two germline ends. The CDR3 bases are TGTGCCAGCAGCCCAGAATGGGGAGCTCCCTCTGGGGCCAACGTCCTGACTTTC. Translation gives CASSPEWGAPSGANVLTF.

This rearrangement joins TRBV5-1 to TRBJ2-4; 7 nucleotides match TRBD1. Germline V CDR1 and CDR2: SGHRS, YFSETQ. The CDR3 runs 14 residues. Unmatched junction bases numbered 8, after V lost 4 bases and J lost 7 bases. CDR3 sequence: CASSQGQLMNIQYF. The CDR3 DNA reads TGCGCCAGCAGCCAGGGACAGTTGATGAACATTCAGTACTTC.

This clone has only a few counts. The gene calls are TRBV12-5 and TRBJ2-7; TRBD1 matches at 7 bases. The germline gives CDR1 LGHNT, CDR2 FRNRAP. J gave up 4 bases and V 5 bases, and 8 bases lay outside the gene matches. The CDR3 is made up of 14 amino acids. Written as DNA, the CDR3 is TGTGCTAGTGGTACCCAGGGGGTTGGGTACGAGCAGTACTTC. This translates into CASGTQGVGYEQYF.

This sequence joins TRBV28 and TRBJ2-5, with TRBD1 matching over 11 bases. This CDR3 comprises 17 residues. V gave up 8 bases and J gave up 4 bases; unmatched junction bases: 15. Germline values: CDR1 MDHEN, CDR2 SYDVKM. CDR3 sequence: CASLQPGQGAPGETQYF. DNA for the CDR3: TGTGCCAGCCTTCAACCAGGACAGGGGGCGCCGGGAGAGACCCAGTACTTC.

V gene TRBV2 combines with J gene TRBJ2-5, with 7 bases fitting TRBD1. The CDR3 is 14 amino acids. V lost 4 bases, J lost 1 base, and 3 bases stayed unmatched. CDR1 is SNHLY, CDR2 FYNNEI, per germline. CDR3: CASSGWDSQETQYF. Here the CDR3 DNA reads TGTGCCAGCAGTGGGTGGGACAGCCAAGAGACCCAGTACTTC.

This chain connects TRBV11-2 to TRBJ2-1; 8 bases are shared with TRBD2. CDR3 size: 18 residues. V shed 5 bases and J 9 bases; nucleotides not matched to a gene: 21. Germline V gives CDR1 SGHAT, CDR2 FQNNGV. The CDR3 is CASSDGPPGGEKTGEQFF. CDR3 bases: TGTGCCAGCAGCGACGGCCCCCCCGGGGGGGAGAAGACAGGTGAGCAGTTCTTC.

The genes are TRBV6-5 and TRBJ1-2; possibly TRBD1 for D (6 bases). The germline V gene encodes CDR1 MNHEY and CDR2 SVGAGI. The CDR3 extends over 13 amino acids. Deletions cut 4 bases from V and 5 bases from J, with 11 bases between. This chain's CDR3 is CASSFDRSYGYTF. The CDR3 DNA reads TGTGCCAGCAGTTTCGACAGGTCGTATGGCTACACCTTC.

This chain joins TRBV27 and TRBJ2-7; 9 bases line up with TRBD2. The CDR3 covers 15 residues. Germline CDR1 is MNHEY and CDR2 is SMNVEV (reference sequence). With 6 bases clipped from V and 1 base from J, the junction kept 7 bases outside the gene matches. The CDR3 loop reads CASRGAGGFSYEQYF. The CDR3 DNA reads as TGTGCCAGCAGGGGGGCGGGAGGGTTTTCCTACGAGCAGTACTTC.

CDR3 DNA: TGTGCCAGCAGCGGCCCACAGGGTACCACCGGGGAGCTGTTTTTT. Amino acid sequence: CASSGPQGTTGELFF. J is TRBJ2-2 and V is TRBV9, with D tentatively TRBD1 (6 bases). The CDR3 extends over 15 amino acids. CDR1 and CDR2 (germline): SGDLS, YYNGEE. Trimming removed 3 bases from V and 4 bases from J, with 13 bases in between.

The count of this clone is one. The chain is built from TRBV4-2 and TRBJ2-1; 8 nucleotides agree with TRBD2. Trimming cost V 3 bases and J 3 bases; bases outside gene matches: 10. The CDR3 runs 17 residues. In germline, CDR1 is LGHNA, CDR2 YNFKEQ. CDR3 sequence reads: CASSQTALAGNYNEQFF. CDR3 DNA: TGTGCCAGCAGCCAGACCGCTTTAGCGGGAAACTACAATGAGCAGTTCTTC.

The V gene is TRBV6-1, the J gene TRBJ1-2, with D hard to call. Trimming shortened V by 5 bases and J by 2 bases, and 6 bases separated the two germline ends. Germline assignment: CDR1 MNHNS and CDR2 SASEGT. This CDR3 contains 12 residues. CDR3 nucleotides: TGTGCCAGCAGTTCCAGGAACTATGGCTACACCTTC. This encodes CASSSRNYGYTF.

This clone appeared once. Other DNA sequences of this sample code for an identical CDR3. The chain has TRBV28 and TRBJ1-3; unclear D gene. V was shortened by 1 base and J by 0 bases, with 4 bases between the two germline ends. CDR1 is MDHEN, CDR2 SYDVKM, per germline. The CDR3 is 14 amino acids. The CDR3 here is CASSLSGSGNTIYF. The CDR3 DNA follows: TGTGCCAGCAGTTTATCAGGCTCTGGAAACACCATATATTTT.

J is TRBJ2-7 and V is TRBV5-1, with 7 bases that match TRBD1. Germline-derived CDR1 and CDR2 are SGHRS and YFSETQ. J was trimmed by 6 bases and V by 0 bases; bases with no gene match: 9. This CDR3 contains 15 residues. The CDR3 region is CASSLADRARAEQYF. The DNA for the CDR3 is TGCGCCAGCAGCTTGGCCGACAGGGCTAGGGCCGAGCAGTACTTC.

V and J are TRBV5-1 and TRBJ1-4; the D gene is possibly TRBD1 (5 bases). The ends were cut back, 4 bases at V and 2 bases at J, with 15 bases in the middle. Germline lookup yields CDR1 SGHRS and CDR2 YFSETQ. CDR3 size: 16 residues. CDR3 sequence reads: CASSPIPGGTNEKLFF. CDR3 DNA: TGCGCCAGCAGCCCTATTCCTGGGGGGACTAATGAAAAACTGTTTTTT.

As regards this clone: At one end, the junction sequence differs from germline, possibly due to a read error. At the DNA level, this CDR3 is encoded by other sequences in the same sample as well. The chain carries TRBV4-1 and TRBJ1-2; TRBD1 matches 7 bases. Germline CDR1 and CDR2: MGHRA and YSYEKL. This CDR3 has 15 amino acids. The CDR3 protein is CASSQGEGASYGYTF. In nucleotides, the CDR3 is TGTGCCAGCAGCCAAGGAGAGGGGGCCAGCTATGGCTACACCTTC.

The CDR3 sequence is CASSRGLPADTQYF. CDR3 bases: TGTGCCAGCAGCAGAGGACTCCCGGCGGATACGCAGTATTTT. The chain uses TRBV6-5 and TRBJ2-3, with a possible D match to TRBD2 (5 bases). The germline V gene has CDR1 MNHEY and CDR2 SVGAGI. The ends were cut back, 6 bases at V and 6 bases at J, with 16 bases in the middle. The CDR3 is 14 amino acids.

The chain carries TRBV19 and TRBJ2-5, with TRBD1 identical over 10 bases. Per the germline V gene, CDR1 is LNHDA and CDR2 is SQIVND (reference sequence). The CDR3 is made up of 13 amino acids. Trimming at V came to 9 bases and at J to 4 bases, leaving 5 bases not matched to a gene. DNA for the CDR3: TGTGCCAGCGCACGGGACAGGGGAGAGACCCAGTACTTC. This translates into CASARDRGETQYF.

The DNA of the CDR3 is TGTGCCAGCTGTACCGGAGGGGTACCCTACGAGCAGTACTTC. This translates into CASCTGGVPYEQYF. The gene calls are TRBV28 and TRBJ2-7; the D gene is possibly TRBD2 (6 bases). The CDR3 covers 14 residues. Germline V gene sequence: CDR1 MDHEN, CDR2 SYDVKM. The V gene lost 8 bases and the J gene lost 2 bases, with 16 bases spanning the gap.

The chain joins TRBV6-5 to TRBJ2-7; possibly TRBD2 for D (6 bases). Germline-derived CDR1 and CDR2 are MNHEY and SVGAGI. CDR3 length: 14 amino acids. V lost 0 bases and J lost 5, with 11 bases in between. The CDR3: CASSYSQGGHEQYF. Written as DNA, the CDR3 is TGTGCCAGCAGTTACTCGCAGGGAGGCCACGAGCAGTACTTC.

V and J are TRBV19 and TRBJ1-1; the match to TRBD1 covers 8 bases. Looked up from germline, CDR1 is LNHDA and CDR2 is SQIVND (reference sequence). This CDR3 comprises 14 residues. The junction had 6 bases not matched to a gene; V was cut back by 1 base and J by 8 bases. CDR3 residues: CASSIAQGGREAFF. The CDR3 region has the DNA TGTGCCAGTAGTATAGCACAGGGGGGGAGGGAAGCTTTCTTT.

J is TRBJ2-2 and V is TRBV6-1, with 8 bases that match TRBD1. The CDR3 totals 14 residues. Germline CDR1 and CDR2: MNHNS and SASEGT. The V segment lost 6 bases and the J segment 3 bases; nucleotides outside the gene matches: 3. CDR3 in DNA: TGTGCCAGCAGGTCAGGGGGCGACACCGGGGAGCTGTTTTTT. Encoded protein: CASRSGGDTGELFF.

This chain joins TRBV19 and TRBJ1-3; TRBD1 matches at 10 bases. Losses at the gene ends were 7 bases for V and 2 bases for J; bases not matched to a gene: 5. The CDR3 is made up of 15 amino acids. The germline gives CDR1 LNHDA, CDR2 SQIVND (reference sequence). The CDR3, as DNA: TGTGCCAGTACCCGGGACAGGGGCGCTGGAAACACCATATATTTT. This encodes CASTRDRGAGNTIYF.

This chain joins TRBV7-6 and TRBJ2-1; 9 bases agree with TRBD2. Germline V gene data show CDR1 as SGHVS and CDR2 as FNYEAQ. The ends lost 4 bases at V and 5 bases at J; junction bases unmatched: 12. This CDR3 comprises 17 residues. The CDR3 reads CASSWNLAGVGHNEQFF. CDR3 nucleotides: TGTGCCAGCAGCTGGAACTTAGCGGGAGTCGGGCACAATGAGCAGTTCTTC.

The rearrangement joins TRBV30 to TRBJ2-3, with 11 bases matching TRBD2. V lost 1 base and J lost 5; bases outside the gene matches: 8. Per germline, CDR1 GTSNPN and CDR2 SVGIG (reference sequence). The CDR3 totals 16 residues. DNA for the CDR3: TGTGCCTGGAGTGGAGGGGCTAGCGGGGGGCGAGATACGCAGTATTTT. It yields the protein CAWSGGASGGRDTQYF.

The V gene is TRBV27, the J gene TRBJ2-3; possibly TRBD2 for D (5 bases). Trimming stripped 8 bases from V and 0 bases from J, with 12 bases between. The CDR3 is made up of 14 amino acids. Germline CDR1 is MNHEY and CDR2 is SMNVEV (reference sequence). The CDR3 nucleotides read TGTGCCAGCTGGAGGCTTTCTAGCACAGATACGCAGTATTTT. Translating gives CASWRLSSTDTQYF.